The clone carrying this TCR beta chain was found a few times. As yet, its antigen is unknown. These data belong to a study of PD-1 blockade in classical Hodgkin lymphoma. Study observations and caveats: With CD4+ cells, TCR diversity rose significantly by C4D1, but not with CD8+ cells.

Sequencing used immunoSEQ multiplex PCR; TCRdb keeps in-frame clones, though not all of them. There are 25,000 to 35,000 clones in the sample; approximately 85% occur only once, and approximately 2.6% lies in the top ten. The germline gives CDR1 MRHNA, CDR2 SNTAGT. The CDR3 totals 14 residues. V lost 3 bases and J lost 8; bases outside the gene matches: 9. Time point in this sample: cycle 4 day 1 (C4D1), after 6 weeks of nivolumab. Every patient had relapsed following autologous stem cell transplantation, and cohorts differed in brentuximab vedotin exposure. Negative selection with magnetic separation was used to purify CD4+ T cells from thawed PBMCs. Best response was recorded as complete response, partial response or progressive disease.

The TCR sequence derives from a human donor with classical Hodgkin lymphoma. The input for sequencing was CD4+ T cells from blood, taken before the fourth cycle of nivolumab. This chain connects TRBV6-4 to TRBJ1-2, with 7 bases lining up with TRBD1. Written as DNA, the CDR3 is TGTGCCAGCAGTGAACTACAGGGGAAGGGCGGCTACACCTTC. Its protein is CASSELQGKGGYTF.